The present T cell receptor beta chain was sequenced within a study of shared clonotypes between healthy human individuals. Recent vaccinations or acute infections were absent in the healthy HIV-negative adult donors. The CDR3 is 16 amino acids. Germline-derived CDR1 and CDR2 are SGHKS and YYEKEE (reference sequence). Trimming cost V 4 bases and J 0 bases; bases outside gene matches: 6. The run depth of the assay was deep. Using immunoSEQ multiplex PCR, the repertoire was profiled, and TCRdb retains in-frame clones only, with some absent. The data show a few hundred thousand clones, about 96% seen once.

Sequencing was carried out using naive CD4+ T cells sorted from blood. This sample's subset: CD45RA+ positively selected. The rearrangement uses TRBV5-5 and TRBJ2-1; TRBD1 aligns across 8 bases. The origin of this receptor is a woman aged 30 to 39 in good health. As DNA, the CDR3 is TGTGCCAGCAGCACCCGGACAGGGAGCTCCTACAATGAGCAGTTCTTC. Its translation: CASSTRTGSSYNEQFF.